This TCR beta chain stems from a study of T-cell reconstitution after alpha-beta-depleted transplantation in children. For TCRbeta, the library was prepared with unique molecular identifiers. TCRdb fed the PCR reads into MiXCR, producing one record per CDR3 protein. The data show hundreds of thousands of distinct CDR3 sequences, about 16% seen once. This CDR3 comprises 16 residues. Trimming took 5 bases from V and 4 from J, leaving 20 bases between them. The origin of this receptor is a human donor who donated a stem cell graft to a child with acute lymphoblastic leukemia. The genes are TRBV12-3 or TRBV12-4 and TRBJ1-1; D is uncertain. Sequencing was performed on PBMCs from the stem cell graft donor, taken from the stem cell graft. The CDR3 loop reads CASSDHGPYLTTEAFF. The CDR3 DNA follows: TGTGCCAGCAGTGACCACGGACCCTACTTAACCACTGAAGCTTTCTTT.